This T cell receptor (beta chain) was sequenced for a study of T cell responses to AZD1222 COVID-19 vaccine. Using immunoSEQ multiplex PCR, the repertoire was profiled, and TCRdb retains in-frame clones only, with some absent. This sample yields about 180,000 clones, of which 88% are seen a single time; 9.5% to 13% belongs to the top ten. On this clone itself: The antigen is unknown.

The study, taken as a whole, reports: Only after the peak T cell response were repertoires sampled. Vaccination with two AZD1222 doses was followed by a rise in Spike-specific TCR breadth and depth.

The ends lost 7 bases at V and 2 bases at J; junction bases unmatched: 6. The CDR3 loop spans 15 amino acids. The germline V gene has CDR1 MNHEY and CDR2 SVGAGI. The origin of this receptor is an adult who received the AZD1222 COVID-19 vaccine. The material sequenced was peripheral blood, taken 28 days after the second AZD1222 dose. The rearrangement joins TRBV6-5 to TRBJ2-2; 8 nucleotides line up with TRBD1. The CDR3 nucleotides read TGTGCCAGCACCCGACAGGGGATAAACACCGGGGAGCTGTTTTTT. As protein: CASTRQGINTGELFF.